The source of this T cell receptor beta chain is a study of cytomegalovirus exposure and HLA in healthy donors (dated by TCRdb to the late 2010s). In the study overall: According to an earlier analysis of 550 to 700 of the donors, some 170 million T cells yielded roughly 110 million unique TCR beta sequences and approximately 300 Gb of sequence data. Approximately 300 gigabases of sequencing data and 70 million to 100 million unique TCR sequences made up an early release that covered approximately 620 HLA-typed donors. Among the roughly 400 genotyped donors, approximately 82% belonged to the genetic ancestry cluster associated with self-reported Caucasian donors. The study aimed to test whether signatures of past pathogen exposure could be identified by cataloging public T cell receptors. Using immunosequencing, the study profiled T cell repertoires from about 610 subjects and related those repertoires to cytomegalovirus serostatus. Besides the first cohort of 666 subjects, a separate validation cohort made up of roughly 130 different subjects was used. The study combined high-throughput TCR immunosequencing, statistical association of individual TCRs with disease status, and machine learning to predict cytomegalovirus infection status. A later analysis re-examined previously published TCR beta repertoires from hundreds of donors and added high-resolution HLA genotyping to investigate patterns of TCR occurrence. Rather than drawing on any new phenotypic data, the later analysis identified candidate immune exposures from TCR beta sequences and the way those sequences occurred across donors. An earlier analysis of approximately 500 of the donors applied high-throughput TCR beta sequencing to assess whether each TCR beta V gene segment acted as functional or pseudogenic. Donor age, sex, ethnicity and CMV serostatus were compiled together with the repertoire data. Genome-wide SNP genotypes for about 65% of the 666 donors were used in a later genetic analysis, which treated that subset as a discovery cohort. All discovery cohort repertoires had been generated on a single sequencing platform. HLA typing included class I and class II loci at four-digit resolution. The number of donors typed differed by locus, with 629-630 for A, B, C, DRB1 and DQB1, roughly 520 for DQA1, under 610 for DPA1, and some 470 for DPB1. Because of strong linkage in the cohort, roughly five DR-DQ haplotypes were treated as single units for association and clustering. Among some 400 genotyped donors of the cohort, an average of roughly 230,000 unique TCR beta nucleotide sequences was sequenced per donor, of which 15% to 20% were non-productive. General conclusions and limits of the study: The only immune exposure information available for the cohort was CMV serostatus. A later analysis found that most CMV-associated TCR beta chains appeared HLA-restricted, with HLA associations seemingly driven largely by CMV exposure. A further reported finding was that TCR beta sequences accurately predicted the HLA-A and HLA-B alleles for most subjects in the first cohort. A later genetic analysis reported fewer N-insertions in productive TCRs among donors in an Asian-associated ancestry cluster than the roughly 700-donor mean. The earlier analysis of almost 600 of the donors excluded approximately 15 rarely observed V segments, including chromosome 9 orphons, because counts were too low. While some public TCRs were present in many individuals, most TCR sequences turned up only very rarely across donors. A cluster of highly shared sequence variants was judged likely to represent a technical artifact of the sequencing pipeline. The authors suggested that the approach could potentially be generalized to other disease states and immunological phenotypes. Broadly in line with IMGT annotations, most TCR beta V segments showed up in productive rearrangements about 87% or about 30% of the time in an earlier analysis of 450 to 600 of the donors. According to a later analysis, TCR association rates differed among HLA loci, with DRB1 alleles showing the most associated TCRs and HLA-C alleles showing the fewest. Specific HLA alleles were associated with 15,000 to 20,000 TCR beta sequences at a false discovery rate of 0.05 in a later analysis. Because some donors lacked HLA typing at each locus, the association tests relied only on the typed subset. An association between a missense DCLRE1C variant and V-gene and J-gene trimming of TCR beta chains was found in a later genetic analysis and replicated in an independent cohort. In a later analysis, HLA-associated TCR beta chains were found to be more clonally expanded and to have lower generation probabilities than equally common non-associated chains. Some IMGT-functional V segments, including TRBV6-2 and TRBV6-3, could not be distinguished by the 87-base-pair reads and were therefore excluded. In vitro tests confirmed that a few of the cytomegalovirus-associated TCR beta chains recognize cytomegalovirus antigens. In the study, approximately 160 TCR beta chains were listed as associated with cytomegalovirus. Cytomegalovirus status was reported to be diagnosed by the classifier with high specificity and sensitivity in both the original and validation cohorts. In a later analysis, several top co-occurrence clusters were reported to appear linked to parvovirus B19, influenza, CMV and Epstein-Barr virus. Correlated functional status among segregating V segments might be attributable to linkage disequilibrium, but an unknown experimental factor could not be ruled out. Assigning TCR associations to individual alleles was difficult when HLA alleles, especially DR and DQ, strongly co-occurred. Sequencing depth was assumed to be roughly uniform across donors in the presence/absence analyses, though that assumption may not hold. Only TCR beta chains were sequenced in this cohort, and the absence of alpha or paired-chain data limited detectable features.

As to this clone: Its antigen specificity is not known.

The library was generated by the immunoSEQ multiplex PCR assay. The multiplex PCR relied on a mix of 60 forward primers for TCR Vbeta segments and 13 reverse primers for TCR Jbeta segments. The CDR3 region of rearranged TCR beta genes was amplified from genomic DNA with a multiplex PCR assay. On the Illumina HiSeq System, the amplified TCR beta libraries were sequenced as 87-base-pair reads. As for the authors' bioinformatics: A later analysis tallied roughly 78 million unique TCR beta chains across the 550 to 850 repertoires, and around 9.9 million of those chains were shared by two or more donors. A nearest-neighbor algorithm error-corrected the raw reads and collapsed the reads into unique sequences, merging closely related sequences to remove PCR and sequencing errors. V, D and J gene segments were assigned by aligning CDR3 sequences to IMGT reference sequences. Each retained sequence needed at least a six-nucleotide match to both a V gene segment and a J gene segment. A rearrangement counted as productive if the CDR3 had no stop codons and remained in frame with V and J, and every other rearrangement counted as non-productive. CDR3 was defined according to IMGT convention as the region running from the second conserved V-encoded cysteine to the conserved J-encoded phenylalanine. The earlier analysis of approximately 500 of the donors excluded sequences that lacked an unambiguous match to a single V gene segment. In an earlier analysis of 587 of the donors, V segments were called functional above 56.7% productive rearrangements and were called segregating when the between-donor standard deviation exceeded 5%. A statistical classification framework was built to diagnose cytomegalovirus status from the catalog of TCR beta chain sequences. A later analysis assigned V and J genes by comparing TCR nucleotide sequences with IMGT/GENE-DB human TR gene sequences. The TCRdist pipeline was used in a later analysis to assign CDR3 sequences and most-parsimonious VDJ recombination scenarios. In a later analysis, every TCR beta chain was defined by the combination of its CDR3 amino acid sequence and its V-gene family, and reads without a unique V-gene family were dropped. As a way to deal with suspected cross-contamination and a sequencing artifact, a later analysis dropped approximately 590 nucleotide sequences that were highly shared and had low generation probability. A later analysis calculated a clonal expansion index for each public chain from normalized within-repertoire ranks of inferred template counts. In a later analysis, generation probabilities were computed using a VDJ recombination model fitted to out-of-frame rearrangements, and the results were checked against IGoR. In a later analysis, TCR-TCR, TCR-HLA and TCR-CMV co-occurrence was scored with hypergeometric tests, and a repertoire-size bias correction was applied to TCR pairs. In a later analysis, false discovery rates were estimated by permuting HLA or CMV assignments 20 times. In a later analysis, co-occurring TCRs were grouped using DBSCAN, with TCRdist sequence similarity added in when clustering inside HLA-allele-positive subsets. For co-occurrence clustering, repertoires with fewer than 30,000 or more than 120,000 public chains were excluded, along with roughly 5 repertoires with anomalous nucleotide sharing. TCRdb holds this immuneACCESS table with in-frame rearrangements only. Some clones are missing; in checked studies, unresolved V genes explain under half, and the rest has no known cause. V, J and clone size are taken as reported in that table, and D and trimming were inferred from the DNA itself. This specimen's table enumerates 150,000 to 200,000 clones. Clones ranked in the top ten supply about 2.2% of the sample.

The cohort comprised 670 or so healthy bone marrow donors. All cohort members were sampled while nominally healthy, although unrecorded immune exposures were likely present. The donor was CMV seronegative and was included in the group of approximately 350 seronegative cohort members. A peripheral blood sample was provided by each donor, and peripheral blood mononuclear cells were used for TCR beta sequencing. The Qiagen DNeasy Blood Extraction Kit was used to extract genomic DNA from the blood cell samples. Including cysteine and phenylalanine, the CDR3 has 14 amino acids. Only the CDR3 DNA stays, 42 bases, in frame from base 1. The V and J ends are trimmed by 8 bases and 0 bases, leaving 14 bases between them. CDR1 is given as GTSNPN and CDR2 as SVGIG, both from the germline V gene (reference sequence).

What was sequenced was PBMCs. This TCR derives from a man aged 25-45 years in good health and CMV-seronegative. The rearrangement combines TRBV30 with TRBJ1-3; matching of 5 bases hints at TRBD1 as the D gene. The nucleotides are TGTGCCGGTGGGGGGGGTTTCTCTGGAAACACCATATATTTT. It codes for CAGGGGFSGNTIYF.